The subject of this entry is one T cell receptor beta chain. V was shortened by 7 bases and J by 0 bases, with 10 bases between the two germline ends. The CDR3 loop spans 14 amino acids. Germline CDR1 and CDR2: SNHLY and FYNNEI. Molecular barcoding with unique molecular identifiers was used for the TCRbeta library. TCRdb re-called the PCR reads through MiXCR, storing one row per CDR3 protein. The sample holds about 610,000 distinct CDR3 sequences, about a quarter seen once. The sample comes from a study of T-cell reconstitution after alpha-beta-depleted transplantation in children. This chain uses TRBV2 with TRBJ2-1; either TRBD1 or TRBD2 may supply D (5 bases each). The sequences come from PBMCs, collected before TCRalphabeta/CD19-depleted stem cell transplant. This TCR was sampled from a boy under two years old with Wiskott-Aldrich syndrome, due to receive a stem cell transplant. The CDR3 nucleotides are TGTGCCAGCATGGGGGAGAGCTCCTACAATGAGCAGTTCTTC. As protein: CASMGESSYNEQFF.